The 7 T cell receptor beta chains below come from one sample, sequenced in a study of OX40 agonist ivuxolimab in advanced cancers. The method was immunoSEQ multiplex PCR; TCRdb's version includes in-frame clones alone and lacks a portion of them. Altogether 45,000 to 60,000 clones are present, 80% to 85% being singletons, with the ten largest covering around 25%. This material consisted of CD4+ or CD8+ T cells sorted from blood, taken in a trial of the OX40 agonist ivuxolimab. These receptors were obtained from an adult with an advanced solid tumor such as melanoma, head and neck, liver or kidney cancer.

J is TRBJ2-7 and V is TRBV27; D perhaps matches TRBD1 (6 bases). The ends were cut back, 5 bases at V and 0 bases at J, with 14 bases in the middle. The CDR3 totals 15 residues. Germline values: CDR1 MNHEY, CDR2 SMNVEV (reference sequence). Here the CDR3 reads CASSAQGSVSYEQYF. CDR3 nucleotides: TGTGCCAGCAGTGCACAGGGTAGTGTCTCCTACGAGCAGTACTTC.

The chain carries TRBV27 and TRBJ2-5; D remains unclear. The CDR3 covers 15 residues. The V gene's germline CDR1 is MNHEY and CDR2 SMNVEV (reference sequence). With 0 bases removed from V and 1 base from J, the gap between germline ends came to 9 bases. CDR3 nucleotide sequence: TGTGCCAGCAGTTTATCGGGTAATTCCCAAGAGACCCAGTACTTC. It encodes CASSLSGNSQETQYF.

This chain connects TRBV4-1 to TRBJ2-3; perhaps D is TRBD1 or TRBD2 (5 bases each). CDR1 is MGHRA, CDR2 YSYEKL, per germline. CDR3 size: 16 residues. V dropped 3 bases and J dropped 2 bases, with 15 bases sitting between them. CDR3 region: CASSQTPGTYTDTQYF. CDR3 nucleotide sequence: TGCGCCAGCAGCCAGACCCCCGGGACCTACACAGATACGCAGTATTTT.

The J gene is TRBJ2-3, the V gene TRBV4-2; no definite D call. From germline, CDR1 is LGHNA and CDR2 YNFKEQ. The CDR3 is made up of 13 amino acids. V was clipped by 5 bases and J by 4 bases, with 10 bases between them. The CDR3 sequence is CASSASSSDTQYF. The CDR3 DNA is TGTGCCAGCAGCGCTAGTAGTTCAGATACGCAGTATTTT.

A word on this clone: One end of the junction does not line up with germline, which may come from a read error. The rearrangement joins TRBV18 to TRBJ1-1; the D is unclear. The CDR3 covers 14 residues. Germline CDR1 KGHSH, CDR2 LQKENI. The CDR3 loop reads CASSDTTGNPEAFF. The CDR3 DNA follows: TGTGCCAGCTCCGACACTACGGGGAACCCTGAAGCTTTCTTT.

The chain uses TRBV7-6 and TRBJ2-2; 7 nucleotides line up with TRBD1. The J segment lost 7 bases and the V segment lost 0 bases, leaving 5 bases of the junction unmatched. This CDR3 spans 15 amino acids. CDR1 and CDR2 from the germline V gene are SGHVS and FNYEAQ. The CDR3 protein is CASSLATGVDGELFF. The DNA for the CDR3 is TGTGCCAGCAGCTTAGCTACAGGGGTGGACGGGGAGCTGTTTTTT.

V is TRBV27 and J is TRBJ2-2; no reliable D call. Germline V gene lookup returns CDR1 MNHEY and CDR2 SMNVEV (reference sequence). Trimming pared 6 bases from V and 5 bases from J, leaving 7 bases between. CDR3 size: 12 residues. The CDR3 spells CASRVGTGELFF. CDR3 coding DNA: TGTGCCAGCAGGGTAGGGACCGGGGAGCTGTTTTTT.